This T cell receptor beta chain came from a study of identical twins. Study conclusions and caveats: Out-of-frame beta sequences exhibited a weaker degree of excess twin sharing. Sequences that were out-of-frame, alpha and twin-shared displayed an excess of low generation probability.

There are many counts of this clonotype. What it recognizes is unknown. TCRdb re-called the 5' RACE reads with MiXCR, one entry per CDR3 protein. The repertoire has approximately 230,000 distinct CDR3 sequences, 6.5% of them found once; the top ten carry less than 15%. This CDR3 has 15 amino acids. Trimming at V came to 3 bases and at J to 10 bases, leaving 11 bases not matched to a gene. Per the germline V gene, CDR1 is KGHDR and CDR2 is SFDVKD. These sequences were also reported in another study, on T cells expressing NK-cell markers. This second report adds: Of the CD8+ T cell pool in 6 or 7 donors, roughly 1.0-8% was accounted for by dominant NKG2C+ clonotypes. A few donors' CD3+CD56-NKG2C+ cells were dominated by the same clonotypes.

The material sequenced was CD8+ T cells sorted from blood. The rearrangement joins TRBV24-1 to TRBJ2-1, with 7 positions matching TRBD1. The source of this sequence is a woman aged 18-30 years in good health. The DNA of the CDR3 is TGTGCCACCAGTGATCCACAGGGGAAGTCTGGAGAGCAGTTCTTC. It encodes CATSDPQGKSGEQFF.